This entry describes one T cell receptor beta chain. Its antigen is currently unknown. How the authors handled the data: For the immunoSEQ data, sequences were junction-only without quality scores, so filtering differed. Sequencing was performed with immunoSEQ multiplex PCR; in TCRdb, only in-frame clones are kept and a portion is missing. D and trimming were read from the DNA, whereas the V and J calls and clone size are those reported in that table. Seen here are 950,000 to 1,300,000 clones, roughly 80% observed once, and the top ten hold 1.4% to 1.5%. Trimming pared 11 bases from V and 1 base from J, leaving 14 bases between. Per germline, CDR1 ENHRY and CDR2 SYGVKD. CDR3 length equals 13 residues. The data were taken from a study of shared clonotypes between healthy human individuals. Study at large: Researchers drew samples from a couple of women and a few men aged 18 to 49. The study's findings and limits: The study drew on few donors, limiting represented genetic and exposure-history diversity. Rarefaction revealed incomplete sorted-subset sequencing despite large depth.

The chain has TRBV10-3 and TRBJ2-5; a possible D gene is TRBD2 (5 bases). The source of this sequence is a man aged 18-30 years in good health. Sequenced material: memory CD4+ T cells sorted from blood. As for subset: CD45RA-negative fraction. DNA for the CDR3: TGTGCCGCGGCCCGGACTCCCCAAGAGACCCAGTACTTC. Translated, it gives CAAARTPQETQYF.